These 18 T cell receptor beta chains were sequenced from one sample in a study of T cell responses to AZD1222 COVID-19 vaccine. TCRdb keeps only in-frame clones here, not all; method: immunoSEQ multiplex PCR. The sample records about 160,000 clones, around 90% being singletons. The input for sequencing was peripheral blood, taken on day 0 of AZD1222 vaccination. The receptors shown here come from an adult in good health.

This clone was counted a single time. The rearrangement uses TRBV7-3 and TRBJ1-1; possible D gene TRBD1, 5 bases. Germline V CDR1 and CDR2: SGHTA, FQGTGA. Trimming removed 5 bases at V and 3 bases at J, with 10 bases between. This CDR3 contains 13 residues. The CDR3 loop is CASSARGDTEAFF. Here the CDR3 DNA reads TGTGCCAGCAGCGCAAGAGGGGACACTGAAGCTTTCTTT.

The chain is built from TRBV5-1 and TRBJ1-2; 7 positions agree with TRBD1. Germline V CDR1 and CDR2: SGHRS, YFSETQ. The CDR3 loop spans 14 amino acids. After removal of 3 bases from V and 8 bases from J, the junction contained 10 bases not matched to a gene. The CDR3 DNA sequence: TGCGCCAGCAGCTCGGAACAGGGGATTGCGGGCTACACCTTC. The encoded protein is CASSSEQGIAGYTF.

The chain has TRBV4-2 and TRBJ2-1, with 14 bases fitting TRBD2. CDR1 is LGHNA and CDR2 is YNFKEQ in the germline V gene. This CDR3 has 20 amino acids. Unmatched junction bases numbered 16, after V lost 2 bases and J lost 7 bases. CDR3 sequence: CASSQSPSTSGRARVNEQFF. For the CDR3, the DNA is TGTGCCAGCAGCCAATCCCCATCGACTAGCGGGAGGGCCCGGGTAAATGAGCAGTTCTTC.

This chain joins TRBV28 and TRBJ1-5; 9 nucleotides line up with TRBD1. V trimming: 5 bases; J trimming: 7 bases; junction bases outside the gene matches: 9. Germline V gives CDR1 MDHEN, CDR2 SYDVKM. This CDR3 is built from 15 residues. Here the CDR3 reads CASSQGTGISQPQHF. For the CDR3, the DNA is TGTGCCAGCAGTCAGGGGACAGGGATTAGCCAGCCCCAGCATTTT. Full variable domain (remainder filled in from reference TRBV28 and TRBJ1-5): DVKVTQSSRYLVKRTGEKVFLECVQDMDHENMFWYRQDPGLGLRLIYFSYDVKMKEKGDIPEGYSVSREKKERFSLILESASTNQTSMYLCASSQGTGISQPQHFGDGTRLSIL.

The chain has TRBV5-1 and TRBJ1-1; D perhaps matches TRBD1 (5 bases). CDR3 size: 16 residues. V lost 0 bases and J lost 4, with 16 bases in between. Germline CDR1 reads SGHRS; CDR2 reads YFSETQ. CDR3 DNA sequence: TGCGCCAGCAGCTTGGCCGGGGGGAAAAGGAGCACTGAAGCTTTCTTT. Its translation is CASSLAGGKRSTEAFF.

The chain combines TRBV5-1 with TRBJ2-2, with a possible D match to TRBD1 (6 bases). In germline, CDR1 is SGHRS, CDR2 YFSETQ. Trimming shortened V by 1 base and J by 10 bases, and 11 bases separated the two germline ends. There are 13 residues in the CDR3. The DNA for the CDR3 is TGCGCCAGCAGCTTGTCCGTGGGACAGGAGCTGTTTTTT. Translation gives CASSLSVGQELFF.

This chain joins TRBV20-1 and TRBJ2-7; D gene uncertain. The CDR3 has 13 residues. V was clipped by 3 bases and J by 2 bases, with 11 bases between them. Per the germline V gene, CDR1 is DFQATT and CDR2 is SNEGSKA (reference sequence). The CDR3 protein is CSASRESAYEQYF. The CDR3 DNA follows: TGCAGTGCTAGTAGAGAGTCCGCCTACGAGCAGTACTTC.

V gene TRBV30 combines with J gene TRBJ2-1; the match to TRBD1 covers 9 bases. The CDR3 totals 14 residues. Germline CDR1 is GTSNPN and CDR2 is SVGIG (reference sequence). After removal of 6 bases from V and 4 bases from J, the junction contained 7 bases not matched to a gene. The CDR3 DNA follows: TGTGCCTGTAACCGGGACAGGGCATACAATGAGCAGTTCTTC. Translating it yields CACNRDRAYNEQFF.

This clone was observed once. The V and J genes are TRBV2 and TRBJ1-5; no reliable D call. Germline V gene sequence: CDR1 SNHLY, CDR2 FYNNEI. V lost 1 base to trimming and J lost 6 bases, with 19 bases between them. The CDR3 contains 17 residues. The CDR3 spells CASSEGPLRSWPQPQHF. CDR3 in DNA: TGTGCCAGCAGTGAAGGACCCCTGAGAAGCTGGCCTCAGCCCCAGCATTTT.

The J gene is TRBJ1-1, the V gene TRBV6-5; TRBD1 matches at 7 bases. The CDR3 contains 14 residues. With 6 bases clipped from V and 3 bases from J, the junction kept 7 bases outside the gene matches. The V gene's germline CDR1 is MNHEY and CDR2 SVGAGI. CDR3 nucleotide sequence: TGTGCCAGCAGAGCCCCGGGACAGTACACTGAAGCTTTCTTT. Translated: CASRAPGQYTEAFF.

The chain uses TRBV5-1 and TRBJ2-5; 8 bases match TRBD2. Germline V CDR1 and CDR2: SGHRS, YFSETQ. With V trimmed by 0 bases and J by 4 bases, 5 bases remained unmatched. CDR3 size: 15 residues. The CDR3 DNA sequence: TGCGCCAGCAGCTTGGCCGGGGGGGCTGGAGAGACCCAGTACTTC. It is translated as CASSLAGGAGETQYF.

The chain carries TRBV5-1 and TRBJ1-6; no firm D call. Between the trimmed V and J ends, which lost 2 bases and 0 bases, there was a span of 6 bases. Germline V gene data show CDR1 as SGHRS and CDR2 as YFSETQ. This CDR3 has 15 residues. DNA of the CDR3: TGCGCCAGCAGCTTTCAGAGCTCCTATAATTCACCCCTCCACTTT. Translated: CASSFQSSYNSPLHF.

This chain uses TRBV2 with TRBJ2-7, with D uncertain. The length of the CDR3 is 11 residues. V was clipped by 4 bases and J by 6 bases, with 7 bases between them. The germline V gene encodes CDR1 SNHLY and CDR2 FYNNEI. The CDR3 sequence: CASSVSREQYF. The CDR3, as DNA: TGTGCCAGCAGTGTTTCACGCGAGCAGTACTTC.

The CDR3 DNA sequence: TGTGCCAGCAGCCTCTTACAGGGGGGCGGTCAGCCCCAGCATTTT. Translating it yields CASSLLQGGGQPQHF. The chain uses TRBV7-2 and TRBJ1-5, with 8 bases that match TRBD1. The CDR3 runs to 15 residues. Germline CDR1 SGHTA, CDR2 FQGNSA. J lost 6 bases, V lost 5 bases, and 9 bases had no gene match.

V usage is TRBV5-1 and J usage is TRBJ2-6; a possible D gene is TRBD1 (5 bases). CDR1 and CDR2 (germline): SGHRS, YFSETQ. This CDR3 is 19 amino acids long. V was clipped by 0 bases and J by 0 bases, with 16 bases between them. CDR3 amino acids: CASSLAPADSTSGANVLTF. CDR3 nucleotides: TGCGCCAGCAGCTTGGCCCCGGCTGACAGTACCTCTGGGGCCAACGTCCTGACTTTC.

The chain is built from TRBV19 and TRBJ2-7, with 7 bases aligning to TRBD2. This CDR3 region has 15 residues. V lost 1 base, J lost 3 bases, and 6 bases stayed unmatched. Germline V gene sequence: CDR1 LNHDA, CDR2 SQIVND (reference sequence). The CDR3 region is CASSIAGTNDYEQYF. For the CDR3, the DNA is TGTGCCAGTAGTATAGCCGGGACTAATGACTACGAGCAGTACTTC.

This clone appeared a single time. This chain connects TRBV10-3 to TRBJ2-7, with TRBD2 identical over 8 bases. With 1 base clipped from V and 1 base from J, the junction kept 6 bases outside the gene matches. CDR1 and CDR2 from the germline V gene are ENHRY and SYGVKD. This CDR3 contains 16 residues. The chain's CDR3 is CAISELRTSSSYEQYF. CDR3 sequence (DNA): TGTGCCATCAGTGAGTTACGGACTAGCTCTTCCTACGAGCAGTACTTC.

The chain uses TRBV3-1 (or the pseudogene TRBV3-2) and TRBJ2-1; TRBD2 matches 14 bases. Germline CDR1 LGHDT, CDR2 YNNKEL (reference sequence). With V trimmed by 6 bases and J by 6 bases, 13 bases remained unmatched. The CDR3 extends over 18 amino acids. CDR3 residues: CASRLGLAGALAVNEQFF. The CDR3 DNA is TGTGCCAGCAGACTGGGACTAGCGGGAGCGTTAGCAGTCAATGAGCAGTTCTTC.